This T cell receptor beta chain is from a study of blood T cell repertoires in COVID-19 (dated by TCRdb to 2020 to 2022). Context from the whole study: Collaborator samples came from the United States, Italy and Spain and covered acute and convalescent phases of COVID-19. The samples were drawn from the first 160 participants of the ongoing ImmuneRACE study and from 1,254 subjects provided by 6 global collaborators. The dataset comprised deeply sampled blood TCRbeta repertoires from subjects exposed to, actively infected with, or recovered from COVID-19. The material from the prospective study consisted of cDNA or gDNA derived from T cells, B-cell-depleted T cells, or PBMCs. A freely available public database, intended as a resource for researchers studying the immune response to SARS-CoV-2, is where the repertoires were released. HLA class I and class II types, where available, came from metadata supplied by the sample provider rather than from assay-based typing. A de-identified subject ID, COVID-19 status, age in years and sex were almost always included in the sample metadata.

In the prospective study, participants were roughly 18 to 95 years old, resided in fewer than 25 geographic areas of the United States, and were enrolled through a virtual design. Cohort assignment in the prospective study relied on participant-reported clinical history from a screening survey and a study questionnaire. In the prospective study, whole blood, serum and a nasopharyngeal or oropharyngeal swab were collected from each participant by mobile phlebotomists. Participants in the prospective study had the option to provide additional blood draws and questionnaires over a 2-month period. Blood samples from the prospective study were shipped frozen or at room temperature prior to DNA extraction. On the study overall, not on this receptor specifically: The quantity of clinical and demographic metadata differed by source and by participant and was supplied without curation.

Looking up the germline V gene (reference sequence) yields CDR1 LGHDT and CDR2 YNNKEL. V lost 4 bases and J lost 0 bases, and the count of bases not matched to a germline gene is 10. Counted from cysteine to phenylalanine, this CDR3 has 17 amino acids. The DNA shown is the 51-base CDR3, in frame from base 1. Concerning this clone itself: This receptor's antigen is unknown. Base-call qualities are not available, and no considerably larger clone is one nucleotide away.

TCRbeta CDR3 regions were amplified from genomic DNA by means of the immunoSEQ Assay, a bias-controlled multiplex PCR. On the study's bioinformatics: Within the assay, amplification of reference gene primers was used to estimate how many nucleated cells each sample contained. Sequence reads were collapsed and filtered to measure the absolute abundance of every unique TCRbeta CDR3 rearrangement. For each sample, productive Simpson clonality was calculated as the square root of Simpson's diversity index across productive rearrangements. Imported from immuneACCESS, the table was reduced by TCRdb to in-frame sequences with V and J called. These copies leave out some clones; in studies compared against another copy, an unresolved V gene accounts for under half, and the cause of the remainder is not known. The V and J calls and clone size come from that table; D and trimming were worked out from the DNA. This sample holds approximately 140,000 clones; approximately 84% were observed only once. The ten most abundant clones make up more than 3% of the sample.

Sequencing was carried out using PBMCs or T cells enriched from blood (not recorded which). The TCR comes from a woman in her forties or fifties with acute COVID-19. The sequence links TRBV3-1 (or the pseudogene TRBV3-2) to TRBJ2-7, with 9 middle bases fitting TRBD2. The DNA reads as follows: TGTGCCAGCAGCCGGCTGGGGCGGACTAGCGTCTCCTACGAGCAGTACTTC. This sequence encodes CASSRLGRTSVSYEQYF.